This T cell receptor (beta chain) is drawn from a study of spatial heterogeneity in lung cancer. Study at large: In the raw reads, each unique TCR and UMI combination was present more than ten times on average.

Whole-study results and caveats: Mutation counts in tumors were tracked by counts of expanded intratumoral alpha and beta TCRs.

Every TCR cDNA molecule carried a tag that served as a unique molecular identifier. MiXCR, applied by TCRdb to the 5' RACE reads, yields one record per CDR3 protein. This table has 20,000 to 25,000 distinct CDR3 sequences, less than 20% appearing once. Time point: sample taken at primary tumor resection. Donors were under 90 untreated early-stage non-small cell lung cancer patients. The sequenced material consisted of unsorted whole RNA from tumor, nontumor lung or frozen PBMC. Germline CDR1 is KGHSY and CDR2 is FQNENV. The CDR3 covers 14 residues. Trimming cost V 6 bases and J 6 bases; bases outside gene matches: 6. This clonotype was found a few times. Its specificity is unknown.

This chain links TRBV16 with TRBJ2-7; 12 bases are shared with TRBD1. The receptor was isolated from a female donor with early-stage non-small cell lung cancer. The sequencing here drew on lung tumor tissue, taken at surgery. The CDR3 region is CASREGTGGFEQYF. The CDR3 DNA sequence: TGTGCCAGCAGAGAGGGGACAGGGGGCTTCGAGCAGTACTTC.